Below, 18 T cell receptor beta chains from the same sample are listed, as sequenced in a study of cytomegalovirus exposure and HLA in healthy donors. The PCR employed 60 Vbeta primers together with 13 Jbeta primers. TCRdb's copy holds only in-frame clones and misses some; the assay was immunoSEQ multiplex PCR. The sample includes about 160,000 clones, over 80% of them seen just once. Sequenced material: PBMCs. The receptors were sampled from a girl between 5 and 17 years old in good health and CMV-seropositive.

J is TRBJ2-3 and V is TRBV29-1; 9 bases match TRBD2. V dropped 3 bases and J dropped 0; count of bases not matched to a gene: 10. This CDR3 spans 17 amino acids. Germline CDR1 SQVTM, CDR2 ANQGSEA. The CDR3 spells CSVEFSRLAESTDTQYF. In DNA, the CDR3 is TGCAGCGTTGAGTTTTCGAGACTAGCGGAAAGCACAGATACGCAGTATTTT.

This chain joins TRBV11-2 and TRBJ2-2, with 7 bases matching TRBD1. Germline loops: CDR1 SGHAT, CDR2 FQNNGV. Germline trimming cut 5 bases from V and 0 bases from J; bases unmatched to any gene: 3. The CDR3 totals 15 residues. The chain's CDR3 is CASSPGTANTGELFF. In nucleotides, the CDR3 is TGTGCCAGCAGCCCCGGGACAGCGAACACCGGGGAGCTGTTTTTT. Full variable domain (rest looked up from reference TRBV11-2 and TRBJ2-2): EAGVAQSPRYKIIEKRQSVAFWCNPISGHATLYWYQQILGQGPKLLIQFQNNGVVDDSQLPKDRFSAERLKGVDSTLKIQPAKLEDSAVYLCASSPGTANTGELFFGEGSRLTVL.

V gene TRBV5-6 combines with J gene TRBJ2-2; maybe TRBD1 (5 bases). V shed 4 bases and J shed 5 bases, with 18 bases lying between them. In germline, CDR1 is SGHDT, CDR2 YYEEEE. The CDR3 is 16 residues long. The CDR3, as DNA: TGTGCCAGCAGCACCCTAGACAGTATTGTGACCGGGGAGCTGTTTTTT. The encoded protein is CASSTLDSIVTGELFF.

The chain has TRBV15 and TRBJ1-2; 7 positions agree with TRBD1. The CDR3 is made up of 16 amino acids. The germline CDR1 and CDR2 sequences are LNHNV and YYDKDF (reference sequence). Losses at the gene ends were 1 base for V and 1 base for J; bases not matched to a gene: 6. The CDR3 DNA reads TGTGCCACCAGCAGAGTGGGGACAGCGATTAACTATGGCTACACCTTC. Encoded protein: CATSRVGTAINYGYTF.

Points on this clone: The same CDR3 arises from other DNA sequences in this sample as well. The V and J genes are TRBV28 and TRBJ1-5; a weak D match, TRBD1 (5 bases). Germline lookup yields CDR1 MDHEN and CDR2 SYDVKM. CDR3 length equals 15 residues. V lost 1 base and J 4 bases, leaving 11 bases between the germline ends. The CDR3 region is CASSLSSGGNQPQHF. The DNA for the CDR3 is TGTGCCAGCAGTTTATCGTCCGGGGGGAATCAGCCCCAGCATTTT.

The chain employs TRBV7-2 and TRBJ2-2; no clear D gene. CDR3 length equals 13 residues. The germline V gene encodes CDR1 SGHTA and CDR2 FQGNSA. V lost 2 bases to trimming and J lost 4 bases, with 5 bases between them. The CDR3 DNA sequence: TGTGCCAGCAGCTTAACGGGCACCGGGGAGCTGTTTTTT. The encoded protein is CASSLTGTGELFF.

The chain recombines TRBV6-5 with TRBJ1-4; TRBD1 matches 9 bases. V shed 5 bases, J shed 3 bases, and the junction held 4 bases outside the gene matches. Germline values: CDR1 MNHEY, CDR2 SVGAGI. The CDR3 covers 15 residues. The CDR3 spells CASSPGTGPNEKLFF. The CDR3 nucleotides are TGTGCCAGCAGTCCCGGGACAGGGCCTAATGAAAAACTGTTTTTT.

The rearrangement links TRBV6-5 to TRBJ1-5; TRBD1 might be the D (5 bases). Germline-derived CDR1 and CDR2 are MNHEY and SVGAGI. The CDR3 consists of 13 residues. Trimming shortened V by 6 bases and J by 5 bases, and 11 bases separated the two germline ends. The CDR3 here is CASSWGRDQPQHF. For the CDR3, the DNA is TGTGCCAGCAGCTGGGGGAGGGATCAGCCCCAGCATTTT.

CDR3 in amino acids: CASSLLQVAFVGGEQFF. DNA for the CDR3: TGCGCCAGCAGCCTCCTCCAGGTGGCGTTCGTCGGGGGGGAGCAGTTCTTC. This chain links TRBV4-1 with TRBJ2-1, with 7 bases fitting TRBD2. The CDR3 runs 17 residues. V was clipped by 4 bases and J by 10 bases; unmatched bases: 19. Germline assignment: CDR1 MGHRA and CDR2 YSYEKL.

The chain employs TRBV7-9 and TRBJ2-1; D not resolved. V shed 1 base and J shed 6 bases, with 7 bases lying between them. The CDR3 has 13 amino acids. The germline V gene encodes CDR1 SEHNR and CDR2 FQNEAQ (reference sequence). CDR3 protein: CASSLGGFNEQFF. In nucleotides, the CDR3 is TGTGCCAGCAGCTTAGGCGGATTCAATGAGCAGTTCTTC.

J is TRBJ2-2 and V is TRBV5-1; 12 nucleotides agree with TRBD2. CDR3 size: 18 residues. V shed 4 bases, J shed 1 base, and the junction held 8 bases outside the gene matches. Germline CDR1 and CDR2: SGHRS and YFSETQ. The CDR3 DNA reads as TGCGCCAGCAGCCCCGGGACTAGCGGGTACGAGAACACCGGGGAGCTGTTTTTT. Translation: CASSPGTSGYENTGELFF.

This chain uses TRBV11-3 with TRBJ1-1, with 7 bases aligning to TRBD1. There are 14 residues in the CDR3. The trim removed 3 bases at V and 5 bases at J, leaving 6 bases unmatched. In germline, CDR1 is SGHNT, CDR2 YENEEA. CDR3 region: CASSLTGSLTEAFF. DNA for the CDR3: TGTGCCAGCAGCTTGACAGGGTCTTTGACTGAAGCTTTCTTT.

CDR3 nucleotide sequence: TGTGCCAGCAGCTCCCGGACAGGTGGTCAGCCCCAGCATTTT. Residues: CASSSRTGGQPQHF. The gene calls are TRBV7-2 and TRBJ1-5; 7 positions match TRBD1. The J segment lost 6 bases and the V segment lost 4 bases, leaving 6 bases of the junction unmatched. This CDR3 region has 14 residues. The V gene's germline CDR1 is SGHTA and CDR2 FQGNSA.

V is TRBV5-1 and J is TRBJ2-5, with D unclear. From germline, CDR1 is SGHRS and CDR2 YFSETQ. The CDR3 length is 14 residues. Deletions cut 0 bases from V and 0 bases from J, with 6 bases between. The CDR3 protein is CASSLVLYQETQYF. The DNA for the CDR3 is TGCGCCAGCAGCTTGGTTCTTTACCAAGAGACCCAGTACTTC.

This chain connects TRBV14 to TRBJ1-2; the D is unclear. The germline CDR1 and CDR2 sequences are SGHDN and FVKESK. The CDR3 consists of 14 residues. Trimming took off 4 bases at V and 6 bases at J, with 15 bases between the two ends. In DNA, the CDR3 is TGTGCCAGCAGCCCTGCGGGAATTTGGCATGGCTACACCTTC. Translation gives CASSPAGIWHGYTF. The variable domain in full, completed from reference TRBV14 and TRBJ1-2, reads EAGVTQFPSHSVIEKGQTVTLRCDPISGHDNLYWYRRVMGKEIKFLLHFVKESKQDESGMPNNRFLAERTGGTYSTLKVQPAELEDSGVYFCASSPAGIWHGYTFGSGTRLTVV.

This clone was seen more than once but under ten times. The genes are TRBV10-2 and TRBJ1-1, with 9 bases matching TRBD1. J gave up 5 bases and V 6 bases, and 10 bases lay outside the gene matches. CDR1 and CDR2 (germline): WSHSY, SAAADI. The CDR3 loop spans 15 amino acids. The DNA for the CDR3 is TGCGCCAGCAGAGTGGGTGACAGGGGGTTGACTGAAGCTTTCTTT. Translation gives CASRVGDRGLTEAFF.

The V and J genes are TRBV11-2 and TRBJ2-3; D perhaps matches TRBD2 (7 bases). CDR1 and CDR2 from the germline V gene are SGHAT and FQNNGV. The V and J ends lost 3 bases and 1 base respectively, with 14 bases between them. CDR3 length: 16 amino acids. The CDR3, as DNA: TGTGCCAGCAGCTTTGGGGGGGGCCGGGGCACAGATACGCAGTATTTT. Protein sequence: CASSFGGGRGTDTQYF.

The rearrangement uses TRBV28 and TRBJ2-5; possible D gene TRBD2, 6 bases. The better agreement between TRBJ2-7 and the DNA end casts doubt on the J call. The CDR3 has 15 amino acids. Germline values: CDR1 MDHEN, CDR2 SYDVKM. The CDR3 region is CASIHPGVGSYEQYF. CDR3 DNA: TGTGCCAGCATCCACCCGGGGGTCGGCTCCTACGAGCAGTACTTC.